The 20 T cell receptor beta chains presented below share a single source sample, sequenced in a study of blood T cell repertoires in COVID-19. The repertoire was sequenced with immunoSEQ multiplex PCR; TCRdb's copy has only in-frame clones and lacks some. The sample carries 100,000 to 120,000 clones, roughly 76% recorded once. Sequencing was carried out using peripheral blood. Every receptor here comes from a woman aged 55-70 years with acute or convalescent COVID-19.

The rearrangement joins TRBV28 to TRBJ2-7, with 8 positions matching TRBD1. Germline CDR1 and CDR2: MDHEN and SYDVKM. The ends lost 10 bases at V and 4 bases at J; junction bases unmatched: 12. The CDR3 spans 14 residues. In DNA form, the CDR3 reads TGTGCCACCAATAGGCCAGGGGGCGGATACGAGCAGTACTTC. This sequence encodes CATNRPGGGYEQYF. The full variable domain, completed using reference TRBV28 and TRBJ2-7, is DVKVTQSSRYLVKRTGEKVFLECVQDMDHENMFWYRQDPGLGLRLIYFSYDVKMKEKGDIPEGYSVSREKKERFSLILESASTNQTSMYLCATNRPGGGYEQYFGPGTRLTVT.

The chain is built from TRBV7-9 and TRBJ1-2, with TRBD1 identical over 11 bases. The CDR3 covers 14 residues. With 5 bases clipped from V and 5 bases from J, the junction kept 4 bases outside the gene matches. Germline CDR1 and CDR2: SEHNR and FQNEAQ (reference sequence). CDR3 sequence reads: CASSQGQGAYGYTF. CDR3 DNA sequence: TGTGCCAGCAGCCAAGGACAGGGGGCATATGGCTACACCTTC. The full variable domain, with the rest looked up from reference TRBV7-9 and TRBJ1-2, is DTGVSQNPRHKITKRGQNVTFRCDPISEHNRLYWYRQTLGQGPEFLTYFQNEAQLEKSRLLSDRFSAERPKGSFSTLEIQRTEQGDSAMYLCASSQGQGAYGYTFGSGTRLTVV.

The chain is built from TRBV5-1 and TRBJ1-2, with D hard to call. This CDR3 region has 14 residues. With 6 bases removed from V and 4 bases from J, the gap between germline ends came to 16 bases. CDR1 SGHRS and CDR2 YFSETQ come from the germline V gene. CDR3 bases: TGCGCCAGCACCGTAGAATCAGGAGGCTATGGCTACACCTTC. Translated: CASTVESGGYGYTF.

The V gene is TRBV5-1, the J gene TRBJ2-1, with D possibly TRBD2 on 7 matching bases. Trimming left V 0 bases short and J 7 bases short, with 14 bases between. The CDR3 is made up of 15 amino acids. Germline V gene sequence: CDR1 SGHRS, CDR2 YFSETQ. Here the CDR3 DNA reads TGCGCCAGCAGCTTGGAGGGGGGGCGCCCAAATGAGCAGTTCTTC. It specifies CASSLEGGRPNEQFF.

The rearrangement joins TRBV25-1 to TRBJ2-1, with 10 bases that match TRBD2. The CDR3 covers 16 residues. Germline V gene lookup returns CDR1 MGHDK and CDR2 SYGVNS. The ends lost 6 bases at V and 1 base at J; junction bases unmatched: 6. The CDR3 sequence is CASSIGLADSYNEQFF. CDR3 nucleotide sequence: TGTGCCAGCAGCATAGGACTAGCGGATTCCTACAATGAGCAGTTCTTC. The variable domain in full, completed from reference TRBV25-1 and TRBJ2-1, reads EADIYQTPRYLVIGTGKKITLECSQTMGHDKMYWYQQDPGMELHLIHYSYGVNSTEKGDLSSESTVSRIRTEHFPLTLESARPSHTSQYLCASSIGLADSYNEQFFGPGTRLTVL.

The CDR3 DNA sequence: TGTGCCAGCAGCTTCTGGCAGGGGGTAGAAAAACTGTTTTTT. Its protein is CASSFWQGVEKLFF. V gene TRBV5-6 combines with J gene TRBJ1-4, with 7 nucleotides matching TRBD1. Germline lookup yields CDR1 SGHDT and CDR2 YYEEEE. V gave up 2 bases and J gave up 8 bases; unmatched junction bases: 6. The CDR3 has 14 residues.

The rearrangement links TRBV12-3 or TRBV12-4 to TRBJ1-1, with D perhaps matching TRBD1 (5 bases). The CDR3 extends over 12 amino acids. V gave up 3 bases and J gave up 5 bases, with 7 bases separating them. The DNA for the CDR3 is TGTGCCAGCAGTTTTCGGGGGACTGAAGCTTTCTTT. Encoded protein: CASSFRGTEAFF.

The chain carries TRBV4-2 and TRBJ2-3; 8 nucleotides line up with TRBD2. The germline V gene encodes CDR1 LGHNA and CDR2 YNFKEQ. Unmatched junction bases numbered 7, after V lost 0 bases and J lost 5 bases. The CDR3 consists of 16 residues. The CDR3 region has the DNA TGTGCCAGCAGCCAAGATGGATCGGGGGGGGGAGATACGCAGTATTTT. This encodes CASSQDGSGGGDTQYF.

The V and J genes are TRBV6-2 or TRBV6-3 and TRBJ2-3; a weak D match, TRBD1 (5 bases). The V and J ends lost 5 bases and 6 bases respectively, with 12 bases between them. Germline V CDR1 and CDR2: MNHEY, SVGEGT. The CDR3 is 13 amino acids. The CDR3: CASSRQFADTQYF. The CDR3 bases are TGTGCCAGCAGTCGACAGTTTGCGGATACGCAGTATTTT.

This clone came up a few times. The rearrangement links TRBV12-3 or TRBV12-4 to TRBJ1-6; D is possibly TRBD1 (5 bases). Trimming cost V 7 bases and J 5 bases, with 9 bases left between them. This CDR3 region has 13 residues. For the CDR3, the DNA is TGTGCCAGCACCCTACAGGATAATTCACCCCTCCACTTT. This codes for CASTLQDNSPLHF.

This clone was detected a few times. V usage is TRBV28 and J usage is TRBJ2-2, with D possibly TRBD2 on 6 matching bases. This CDR3 has 15 residues. CDR1 MDHEN and CDR2 SYDVKM come from the germline V gene. V lost 5 bases and J 0 bases, leaving 10 bases between the germline ends. CDR3 nucleotides: TGTGCCAGCAGTCCCCGACTAGCGAACACCGGGGAGCTGTTTTTT. Its translation is CASSPRLANTGELFF. Full variable domain (missing parts from reference TRBV28 and TRBJ2-2): DVKVTQSSRYLVKRTGEKVFLECVQDMDHENMFWYRQDPGLGLRLIYFSYDVKMKEKGDIPEGYSVSREKKERFSLILESASTNQTSMYLCASSPRLANTGELFFGEGSRLTVL.

The chain has TRBV30 and TRBJ1-6; 7 bases fit TRBD1. J was trimmed by 5 bases and V by 7 bases; bases with no gene match: 17. CDR3 length: 17 residues. Looked up from germline, CDR1 is GTSNPN and CDR2 is SVGIG (reference sequence). CDR3 protein: CASGGTDRVNNNSPLHF. CDR3 bases: TGTGCCTCCGGAGGTACCGACAGGGTAAACAATAATTCACCCCTCCACTTT. Using reference TRBV30 and TRBJ1-6 for the parts outside the CDR3, the full variable domain is SQTIHQWPATLVQPVGSPLSLECTVEGTSNPNLYWYRQAAGRGLQLLFYSVGIGQISSEVPQNLSASRPQDRQFILSSKKLLLSDSGFYLCASGGTDRVNNNSPLHFGNGTRLTVT.

The chain combines TRBV18 with TRBJ2-2; no reliable D call. This CDR3 comprises 16 residues. Between the trimmed V and J ends, which lost 1 base and 2 bases, there was a span of 11 bases. Germline V gene sequence: CDR1 KGHSH, CDR2 LQKENI. The CDR3 coding sequence is TGTGCCAGCTCACCACTCGGTGGGCCCAACACCGGGGAGCTGTTTTTT. Its translation is CASSPLGGPNTGELFF.

The chain joins TRBV28 to TRBJ1-5, with 10 bases matching TRBD1. The junction had 12 bases not matched to a gene; V was cut back by 6 bases and J by 4 bases. Germline V gives CDR1 MDHEN, CDR2 SYDVKM. The CDR3 is made up of 17 amino acids. Here the CDR3 DNA reads TGTGCCAGCAGGGCACCGGGACAGGGGCGCGATAATCAGCCCCAGCATTTT. Translated, it gives CASRAPGQGRDNQPQHF.

The V call is TRBV2, the J call TRBJ1-2; unclear D gene. Trimming took 3 bases from V and 8 from J, leaving 13 bases between them. CDR1 and CDR2 from the germline V gene are SNHLY and FYNNEI. This CDR3 contains 13 residues. The CDR3 nucleotides are TGTGCCAGCAGTGAGCAGGATACTGGAGGCTACACCTTC. Translating gives CASSEQDTGGYTF.

The rearrangement uses TRBV6-1 and TRBJ2-5; a possible D gene is TRBD1 (5 bases). Germline CDR1 MNHNS, CDR2 SASEGT. The CDR3 spans 15 residues. The V end was cut by 0 bases, the J end by 5 bases, with 13 bases between. Written as DNA, the CDR3 is TGTGCCAGCAGTGAAGCAGCAGGGTTCGTGGAGACCCAGTACTTC. This translates into CASSEAAGFVETQYF.

V gene TRBV19 combines with J gene TRBJ1-4, with TRBD1 identical over 8 bases. Germline V lookup: CDR1 LNHDA, CDR2 SQIVND (reference sequence). This CDR3 region has 12 residues. V shed 6 bases and J 8 bases; nucleotides not matched to a gene: 2. This CDR3 reads CASSRGREKLFF. In nucleotides, the CDR3 is TGTGCCAGTAGCAGGGGGCGGGAAAAACTGTTTTTT. Supplemented by reference TRBV19 and TRBJ1-4, the full variable domain reads DGGITQSPKYLFRKEGQNVTLSCEQNLNHDAMYWYRQDPGQGLRLIYYSQIVNDFQKGDIAEGYSVSREKKESFPLTVTSAQKNPTAFYLCASSRGREKLFFGSGTQLSVL.

Only a few counts were recorded for this clone. V and J are TRBV28 and TRBJ2-7; 10 nucleotides align to TRBD1. This CDR3 is 14 amino acids long. Germline assignment: CDR1 MDHEN and CDR2 SYDVKM. V shed 6 bases and J 6 bases; nucleotides not matched to a gene: 8. The DNA of the CDR3 is TGTGCCAGCAGCACACCGGGACAGGGGATCGAGCAGTACTTC. Translating gives CASSTPGQGIEQYF.

The chain has TRBV21-1 and TRBJ2-7; the DNA was not compared with TRBD1, the D call given in the table. TRBV21-1 is classified as a pseudogene. The CDR3 is 17 residues long. In nucleotides, the CDR3 is TGTGCCAGTCCTAAGGGGGAAGGGCCTTTTAATACCTACGAGCAGTACTTC. As protein: CASPKGEGPFNTYEQYF.

The chain has TRBV24-1 and TRBJ1-2; unclear D gene. The V end was cut by 5 bases, the J end by 0 bases, with 6 bases between. The CDR3 has 13 amino acids. CDR1 KGHDR and CDR2 SFDVKD come from the germline V gene. In DNA, the CDR3 is TGTGCCACCAGTGCGGGAGCTAACTATGGCTACACCTTC. Its translation is CATSAGANYGYTF.